This is a list of T cell receptor beta chains from one sample in a study of blood T cell repertoires in COVID-19. Sequencing was performed with immunoSEQ multiplex PCR; in TCRdb, only in-frame clones are kept and a portion is missing. The sample holds 250,000 to 350,000 clones; roughly 80% are singletons and the top ten take 15% to 19%. The specimen sequenced was peripheral blood. Source of these receptors: a person aged 65 to 79 with COVID-19, enrolled during active disease. Each CDR3 is given with its conserved first and last residue. The order of the fields is D gene, clone size, V gene, J gene, CDR3 length, CDR3 DNA, CDR3 protein. The D gene is left open where the match is weak. Rows may omit the clone size; those that give it use once, few, many or a size class.

>.|.|TRBV5-6|TRBJ1-1|13
TGTGCCAGCAGCTCGACAGTGGACACTGAAGCTTTCTTT
CASSSTVDTEAFF
>.|.|TRBV15|TRBJ2-3|14
TGTGCCACCAGAGTGCGAATTCTCACAGATACGCAGTATTTT
CATRVRILTDTQYF
>TRBD1|.|TRBV6-2/TRBV6-3|TRBJ2-2|17
TGTGCCAGCAGTTACTCTCAGGGACAGGGTGACACCGGGGAGCTGTTTTTT
CASSYSQGQGDTGELFF
>.|.|TRBV28|TRBJ2-6|14
TGTGCCACTCTTGGCAGGCCTGGGGCCAACGTCCTGACTTTC
CATLGRPGANVLTF
>.|once|TRBV4-1|TRBJ2-5|15
TGCGCCAGCAGCCAAGATATCGGGTTTCGGAAGACCCAGTACTTC
CASSQDIGFRKTQYF
>.|many|TRBV7-5|TRBJ1-5|15
TGTGTCAGAAGCTTAGACAGGGGTAAGATTCAGCCCCAGCATTTT
CVRSLDRGKIQPQHF
>TRBD1|.|TRBV6-6|TRBJ2-3|14
TGTGCCAGCAAACCGGGACAGGGGACAGATACGCAGTATTTT
CASKPGQGTDTQYF
>TRBD2|.|TRBV5-1|TRBJ2-1|21
TGCGCCAGCAGCCCCGGGCTCCACGAGCGGGCTAGCGGGCTCCCATACAATGAGCAGTTCTTC
CASSPGLHERASGLPYNEQFF
>TRBD1|.|TRBV7-9|TRBJ2-3|15
TGTGCCAGCCCAGGGACAGGGGGGAGCACAGATACGCAGTATTTT
CASPGTGGSTDTQYF
>.|.|TRBV19|TRBJ1-1|16
TGTGCCAGTAGTACAAAATCACAGGGCAGTGACACTGAAGCTTTCTTT
CASSTKSQGSDTEAFF
>.|.|TRBV29-1|TRBJ1-2|13
TGCAGCGTTCCGGGGGGTACTAACTATGGCTACACCTTC
CSVPGGTNYGYTF
>TRBD1|.|TRBV7-9|TRBJ2-1|15
TGTGCCAGCAGCGTTCAGGGGGCCGAAACGGCTGAGCAGTTCTTC
CASSVQGAETAEQFF
>.|.|TRBV19|TRBJ1-2|15
TGTGCCAGTAGTAAGGGCGCAGGGTTGAACTATGGCTACACCTTC
CASSKGAGLNYGYTF
>.|few|TRBV24-1|TRBJ1-2|15
TGTGCCACCTCCGACAGGACAGAAAAGAACTATGGCTACACCTTC
CATSDRTEKNYGYTF
>TRBD1|.|TRBV5-5|TRBJ1-5|15
TGTGCCAGCAGCCCGACCGGGACAGCTAATCAGCCCCAGCATTTT
CASSPTGTANQPQHF
>.|.|TRBV9|TRBJ1-2|15
TGTGCCAGCAGCGTAGACCACAGGGCCGTTGATGGCTACACCTTC
CASSVDHRAVDGYTF
>.|.|TRBV11-2|TRBJ2-7|16
TGTGCCAGCAGCTTAGTATCGGGGGTTAGCTCCTACGAGCAGTACTTC
CASSLVSGVSSYEQYF
>TRBD2|.|TRBV5-1|TRBJ2-1|16
TGCGCCAGCAGCCCCCTGATTAGCGGGAGTTACAATGAGCAGTTCTTC
CASSPLISGSYNEQFF
>.|.|TRBV5-6|TRBJ2-7|13
TGTGCCAGCAACCAAGGACCGGGGTTCGAGCAGTACTTC
CASNQGPGFEQYF
>TRBD1|.|TRBV27|TRBJ1-2|17
TGTGCCAGCAGTCCCGGGGTCGGGACAGGGAATAACTATGGCTACACCTTC
CASSPGVGTGNNYGYTF
>TRBD2|.|TRBV28|TRBJ2-1|16
TGTGCCAGCAGCCCAGGGTGGGGGGGTAGGCTCAATGAGCAGTTCTTC
CASSPGWGGRLNEQFF
>TRBD2|.|TRBV2|TRBJ2-7|12
TGTGCCAGCAGTTTAGGGACTAGCGGGATGCACTTC
CASSLGTSGMHF
>.|.|TRBV5-6|TRBJ2-6|16
TGTGCCAGCGCGAGCAGGGGATGGGCTGGGGCCAACGTCCTGACTTTC
CASASRGWAGANVLTF
>.|.|TRBV7-2|TRBJ1-3|15
TGTGCCAGCAGCTTAGCGCTGGGCCCTGGAAACACCATATATTTT
CASSLALGPGNTIYF
>TRBD2|.|TRBV5-6|TRBJ2-2|17
TGTGCCAGCAGCACCAGACTAGCGGGAGTTGGTACCGGGGAGCTGTTTTTT
CASSTRLAGVGTGELFF
>.|.|TRBV7-2|TRBJ2-7|15
TGTGCCAGCAGCCTGCAGGTCGGGGAGGCCCACGAGCAGTACTTC
CASSLQVGEAHEQYF
>TRBD2|.|TRBV6-5|TRBJ2-3|14
TGTGCCAGCAGGTGGGGACTAGCTTCAGATACGCAGTATTTT
CASRWGLASDTQYF
>.|.|TRBV6-5|TRBJ1-5|13
TGTGCCAGCAGGGGGGGAGGGAATCAGCCCCAGCATTTT
CASRGGGNQPQHF
>TRBD1|.|TRBV18|TRBJ1-1|14
TGTGCCAGCTCCCCCCGACAGGGGATCACTGAAGCTTTCTTT
CASSPRQGITEAFF
>.|.|TRBV2|TRBJ1-1|13
TGTGCCAGCTGGCGGCAGTTGAACACTGAAGCTTTCTTT
CASWRQLNTEAFF
>TRBD1|.|TRBV11-2|TRBJ2-7|17
TGTGCCAGCAGCTCCACCCCCAGACAGGGGTCGCCCTACGAGCAGTACTTC
CASSSTPRQGSPYEQYF
>.|.|TRBV10-3|TRBJ1-2|15
TGTGCCATCAGTGAGTTTGACAGAACGAACTATGGCTACACCTTC
CAISEFDRTNYGYTF
>.|.|TRBV3-1/TRBV3-2|TRBJ2-2|16
TGTGCCAGCAGCCCGTCATTAGCCGCGAACACCGGGGAGCTGTTTTTT
CASSPSLAANTGELFF
>.|few|TRBV7-9|TRBJ1-3|16
TGTGCCAGCAGTTCCTTCGGGATCTCCTCTGGAAACACCATATATTTT
CASSSFGISSGNTIYF
>TRBD1|.|TRBV7-2|TRBJ1-2|15
TGTGCCAGCAGCTTCCCGACAGGGGGGAGTTCTGGCTACACCTTC
CASSFPTGGSSGYTF
>TRBD1|.|TRBV24-1|TRBJ1-4|12
TGTGCCACCAGTGATGACCAGGGGGAACTGTTTTTT
CATSDDQGELFF
>TRBD1|.|TRBV24-1|TRBJ1-5|14
TGTGCCACCAGTGATACGACAGGGTTTCAGCCCCAGCATTTT
CATSDTTGFQPQHF
>.|.|TRBV9|TRBJ2-5|12
TGTGCCAGCAGCCCAGTGGAGGGAGGCCAGTACTTC
CASSPVEGGQYF
>.|.|TRBV28|TRBJ2-7|12
TGTGCCAGCAGTGGACAGTCCTACGAGCAGTACTTC
CASSGQSYEQYF
>.|.|TRBV4-1|TRBJ2-6|19
TGCGCCAGCAGCCAAAGGCAGGGGCGCCCGGGCTCTGGGGCCAACGTCCTGACTTTC
CASSQRQGRPGSGANVLTF